This T cell receptor beta chain derives from a study of graft-versus-host responses after intestinal transplantation. Repertoires were generated with immunoSEQ multiplex PCR, while TCRdb's copy carries only in-frame clones and drops some. The sample has about 77,000 clones, over 80% seen once; the top ten hold 0.69%. The sample holds a few counts of this clone. This specimen was PBMCs, taken 98 days after intestinal transplantation. The sequence was collected from a human patient who received an intestinal transplant, so some T cells may come from the graft donor.

CDR3 protein: CASSSGGVSQETQYF. The CDR3 DNA reads as TGTGCCAGCAGCTCTGGAGGGGTTTCCCAAGAGACCCAGTACTTC. The rearrangement uses TRBV5-6 and TRBJ2-5, with D possibly being TRBD2 (6 bases). This CDR3 region has 15 residues. Germline V gene sequence: CDR1 SGHDT, CDR2 YYEEEE. The ends were cut back, 3 bases at V and 1 base at J, with 13 bases in the middle.